This passage covers 24 T cell receptor beta chains from one sample sequenced in a study of T-cell memory formation after mild COVID-19. TCRdb ran MiXCR on the 5' RACE reads and lists one entry per CDR3 protein. There are about 82,000 distinct CDR3 sequences in the sample; over 10% occur only once, and around two fifths lies in the top ten. Sequenced material: PBMCs or a T cell subset sorted from them (not recorded which). These receptors came from a man aged 18 to 29 who had mild COVID-19 (a few samples of this study predate the infection). Cell type and time point are not known.

This clonotype turned up a few times. CDR3: CASRWEMEAFF. The CDR3 DNA reads as TGTGCCAGCAGATGGGAGATGGAAGCTTTCTTT. The chain combines TRBV12-3 or TRBV12-4 with TRBJ1-1; no clear D gene. This CDR3 region has 11 residues. Trimming left V 6 bases short and J 8 bases short, with 10 bases between.

This clonotype came up many times. The V gene is TRBV6-5, the J gene TRBJ1-2; D is possibly TRBD1 (5 bases). The V end was cut by 0 bases, the J end by 6 bases, with 17 bases between. The CDR3 consists of 16 residues. Looked up from germline, CDR1 is MNHEY and CDR2 is SVGAGI. The CDR3 DNA reads as TGTGCCAGCAGTTACTCGGGGTATAGAGGGGATCATGGCTACACCTTC. This encodes CASSYSGYRGDHGYTF.

This clonotype was counted at least ten times. The chain joins TRBV29-1 to TRBJ2-7; 10 bases are a match to TRBD1. The ends lost 7 bases at V and 4 bases at J; junction bases unmatched: 7. The germline CDR1 and CDR2 sequences are SQVTM and ANQGSEA. There are 13 residues in the CDR3. For the CDR3, the DNA is TGCAGCGCTGCCGGGACAGGGGTTTACGAGCAGTACTTC. Translating gives CSAAGTGVYEQYF.

As concerns this clonotype: This may arise from a read error, as a much more abundant clone is one base away. The chain is built from TRBV12-3 or TRBV12-4 and TRBJ2-7, with unresolved D. This CDR3 spans 13 amino acids. The V end lost 6 bases, the J end lost 1 base, and 10 bases lay between the germline ends. CDR3 amino acids: CASSPPGSYEQYF. CDR3 sequence (DNA): TGTGCCAGCAGCCCCCCCGGGTCCTACGAGCAGTACTTC.

This clonotype was counted only a few times. V usage is TRBV11-2 and J usage is TRBJ2-7; D is perhaps TRBD1 (6 bases). The CDR3 extends over 13 amino acids. CDR1 SGHAT and CDR2 FQNNGV come from the germline V gene. V gave up 7 bases and J gave up 3 bases, with 13 bases separating them. CDR3: CASTRDTSYEQYF. In DNA form, the CDR3 reads TGTGCCAGCACGAGGGACACCAGCTACGAGCAGTACTTC.

This clonotype was found many times. The CDR3 loop is CSARMGHRDTEAFF. CDR3 DNA: TGCAGTGCGCGAATGGGGCACAGGGACACTGAAGCTTTCTTT. This rearrangement joins TRBV20-1 to TRBJ1-1, with a tentative D call TRBD1 (6 bases). Germline V CDR1 and CDR2: DFQATT, SNEGSKA (reference sequence). The CDR3 is 14 amino acids. V shed 6 bases and J shed 3 bases, with 17 bases lying between them.

The J gene is TRBJ2-1, the V gene TRBV27; 15 bases line up with TRBD2. With 5 bases clipped from V and 3 bases from J, the junction kept 8 bases outside the gene matches. Germline lookup yields CDR1 MNHEY and CDR2 SMNVEV (reference sequence). The CDR3 runs to 18 residues. The CDR3 DNA reads as TGTGCCAGCAGTCGCCGGACTAGCGGGGGGGCTTACTACAATGAGCAGTTCTTC. Protein: CASSRRTSGGAYYNEQFF.

The rearrangement joins TRBV7-8 to TRBJ1-3, with D unclear. The CDR3 consists of 17 residues. Germline V gene sequence: CDR1 SGHVS, CDR2 FQNEAQ. Trimming left V 2 bases short and J 0 bases short, with 14 bases between. CDR3 in DNA: TGTGCCAGCAGCTTATGGGGAACCTCCGTCTCTGGAAACACCATATATTTT. This translates into CASSLWGTSVSGNTIYF.

A few counts support this clonotype. The rearrangement joins TRBV11-2 to TRBJ2-1; the match to TRBD2 covers 13 bases. Germline CDR1 and CDR2: SGHAT and FQNNGV. With V trimmed by 5 bases and J by 6 bases, 4 bases remained unmatched. The CDR3 is made up of 15 amino acids. In DNA, the CDR3 is TGTGCCAGCAGCATCTGGACTAGCGGGGGCAATGAGCAGTTCTTC. The encoded protein is CASSIWTSGGNEQFF.

There are a few counts of this clonotype. The rearrangement joins TRBV6-5 to TRBJ1-1; perhaps TRBD1 as D (5 bases). Trimming pared 0 bases from V and 11 bases from J, leaving 16 bases between. The CDR3 loop spans 14 amino acids. The germline V gene encodes CDR1 MNHEY and CDR2 SVGAGI. CDR3 amino acids: CASSYSAGTSGAFF. CDR3 DNA: TGTGCCAGCAGTTACTCGGCAGGGACCTCAGGTGCTTTCTTT.

This clonotype has a handful of counts. V gene TRBV4-1 combines with J gene TRBJ2-7, with D possibly TRBD1 on 6 matching bases. Between the trimmed V and J ends, which lost 1 base and 3 bases, there was a span of 10 bases. The CDR3 loop spans 14 amino acids. CDR1 is MGHRA, CDR2 YSYEKL, per germline. DNA of the CDR3: TGCGCCAGCAGCCAAGGCCAGGGGATCTACGAGCAGTACGTC. This translates into CASSQGQGIYEQYV.

V is TRBV20-1 and J is TRBJ1-5; weak D call: TRBD1 (6 bases). CDR3 length: 15 residues. Germline V gives CDR1 DFQATT, CDR2 SNEGSKA (reference sequence). V was cut by 2 bases and J by 4 bases, with 15 bases left in between. This CDR3 reads CSARKGQRSNQPQHF. CDR3 sequence (DNA): TGCAGTGCTAGAAAAGGACAGAGATCTAATCAGCCCCAGCATTTT.

The chain has TRBV6-2 or TRBV6-3 and TRBJ2-7; 8 bases fit TRBD2. V shed 8 bases and J 7 bases; nucleotides not matched to a gene: 10. The CDR3 totals 13 residues. Per the germline V gene, CDR1 is MNHEY and CDR2 is SVGEGT. CDR3 nucleotides: TGTGCCAGCCATCAAGCGGGGGCGCGGGAGCAGTACTTC. Translating gives CASHQAGAREQYF.

The chain is built from TRBV9 and TRBJ1-2, with no clear D. CDR1 is SGDLS and CDR2 is YYNGEE in the germline V gene. The CDR3 consists of 13 residues. V dropped 3 bases and J dropped 4 bases, with 10 bases sitting between them. The DNA for the CDR3 is TGTGCCAGCAGCGGGCGGGAGGCCTATGGCTACACCTTC. This sequence encodes CASSGREAYGYTF.

V usage is TRBV7-8 and J usage is TRBJ2-3, with TRBD2 matching 7 bases. This CDR3 comprises 16 residues. Looked up from germline, CDR1 is SGHVS and CDR2 is FQNEAQ. The junction had 3 bases not matched to a gene; V was cut back by 0 bases and J by 0 bases. The CDR3: CASSLASGASTDTQYF. For the CDR3, the DNA is TGTGCCAGCAGCTTAGCCAGCGGGGCTAGCACAGATACGCAGTATTTT.

For the CDR3, the DNA is TGTGCCAGCAGTCAATCCGGGACAGGGACAACCCCGGGGTACTTC. It specifies CASSQSGTGTTPGYF. The V gene is TRBV7-9, the J gene TRBJ2-7; 9 positions agree with TRBD1. The V gene's germline CDR1 is SEHNR and CDR2 FQNEAQ (reference sequence). Trimming removed 6 bases from V and 12 bases from J; junction bases left unmatched: 18. The CDR3 contains 15 residues.

This clonotype was observed a handful of times. V is TRBV3-1 and J is TRBJ2-5; unclear D gene. Germline lookup yields CDR1 LGHDT and CDR2 YNNKEL (reference sequence). CDR3 length equals 13 residues. Trimming took off 0 bases at V and 2 bases at J, with 4 bases between the two ends. CDR3 sequence: CASSQEKQETQYF. Here the CDR3 DNA reads TGTGCCAGCAGCCAAGAGAAGCAAGAGACCCAGTACTTC.

Of note for this clonotype: At one boundary the junction diverges from the germline segment, which might be a read error. V gene TRBV6-5 combines with J gene TRBJ2-2, with 8 bases that match TRBD1. Germline CDR1 reads MNHEY; CDR2 reads SVGAGI. This CDR3 is 18 amino acids long. The CDR3 spells CSSSYSSGGIRNTGELFF. In DNA form, the CDR3 reads TGTTCCAGCAGTTACTCTTCAGGGGGCATTAGGAACACCGGGGAGCTGTTTTTT.

This clonotype has more than one count but fewer than ten. The chain employs TRBV6-5 and TRBJ2-3; possible D gene TRBD2, 5 bases. CDR1 and CDR2 from the germline V gene are MNHEY and SVGAGI. Trimming took off 5 bases at V and 2 bases at J, with 14 bases between the two ends. The CDR3 runs to 15 residues. The CDR3 spells CASSPRGGNTDTQYF. CDR3 bases: TGTGCCAGCAGTCCCCGCGGAGGTAACACAGATACGCAGTATTTT.

The sample holds a few counts of this clonotype. The chain couples TRBV6-2 or TRBV6-3 to TRBJ1-1; TRBD1 matches 7 bases. The V gene's germline CDR1 is MNHEY and CDR2 SVGEGT. The CDR3 runs to 14 residues. V lost 8 bases to trimming and J lost 4 bases; unmatched junction nucleotides: 10. As DNA, the CDR3 is TGTGCCAGCTGGTCGACAGGGTGGGCCACTGAAGCTTTCTTT. Its protein is CASWSTGWATEAFF.

This chain joins TRBV27 and TRBJ2-3, with TRBD2 identical over 11 bases. The germline CDR1 and CDR2 sequences are MNHEY and SMNVEV (reference sequence). With 6 bases clipped from V and 2 bases from J, the junction kept 7 bases outside the gene matches. CDR3 length: 16 residues. The CDR3 bases are TGTGCCAGCAGCCGGGGGACTAGCGGTATCACAGATACGCAGTATTTT. It encodes CASSRGTSGITDTQYF.

The V and J genes are TRBV4-3 and TRBJ1-1, with D possibly TRBD1 on 5 matching bases. The germline gives CDR1 LGHNA, CDR2 YSLEER. The germline V and J ends were trimmed by 2 bases and 4 bases, with 11 bases remaining between them. The CDR3 has 14 residues. The CDR3 spells CASSQWGEGTEAFF. CDR3 DNA: TGCGCCAGCAGCCAATGGGGGGAAGGCACTGAAGCTTTCTTT.

This clonotype was counted a few times. The rearrangement joins TRBV4-1 to TRBJ2-2; D may match TRBD1 or TRBD2 (6 bases each). The CDR3 contains 18 residues. Per the germline V gene, CDR1 is MGHRA and CDR2 is YSYEKL. V lost 4 bases to trimming and J lost 5 bases, with 23 bases between them. CDR3 coding DNA: TGCGCCAGCAGCCCCACATTTGGGGGGCGGGAAGGGACCGGGGAGCTGTTTTTT. Protein: CASSPTFGGREGTGELFF.

In its sample, this clonotype was seen a few times. J is TRBJ2-7 and V is TRBV19; no clear D. Germline CDR1 is LNHDA and CDR2 is SQIVND (reference sequence). CDR3 length: 12 amino acids. The ends were cut back, 7 bases at V and 4 bases at J, with 11 bases in the middle. As DNA, the CDR3 is TGTGCCAGTAACACAGACGGATACGAGCAGTACTTC. Translation gives CASNTDGYEQYF.